One sample yielded the 19 T cell receptor beta chains listed below, sequenced in a study of blood T cell repertoires in COVID-19. Profiled with immunoSEQ multiplex PCR; TCRdb holds only in-frame clones, not every one. The table includes 360,000 or so clones, 88% detected once. Sequencing was performed on PBMCs or T cells enriched from blood (not recorded which). Source of these receptors: a young woman who had been exposed to COVID-19.

This clone was detected once. J is TRBJ1-1 and V is TRBV5-1, with D hard to call. Between the trimmed V and J ends, which lost 3 bases and 4 bases, there was a span of 16 bases. CDR1 and CDR2 (germline): SGHRS, YFSETQ. The CDR3 is made up of 15 amino acids. The CDR3 coding sequence is TGCGCCAGCAGCTCGACCGGGTCTGGGAGCACTGAAGCTTTCTTT. Translation gives CASSSTGSGSTEAFF.

This sequence joins TRBV4-1 and TRBJ2-6; TRBD1 aligns across 8 bases. From germline, CDR1 is MGHRA and CDR2 YSYEKL. After removal of 0 bases from V and 1 base from J, the junction contained 8 bases not matched to a gene. This CDR3 spans 19 amino acids. The CDR3 region is CASSQDKGTGRSGANVLTF. The CDR3 nucleotides are TGCGCCAGCAGCCAAGACAAGGGGACAGGTAGATCTGGGGCCAACGTCCTGACTTTC.

V usage is TRBV28 and J usage is TRBJ1-5; D uncertain. Germline V gene lookup returns CDR1 MDHEN and CDR2 SYDVKM. Trimming took 2 bases from V and 7 from J, leaving 9 bases between them. The CDR3 is 13 residues long. Written as DNA, the CDR3 is TGTGCCAGCAGTTTAGTAGCCTGGCAGCCCCAGCATTTT. Its protein product is CASSLVAWQPQHF.

The V gene is TRBV3-1 (or the pseudogene TRBV3-2), the J gene TRBJ2-3, with 13 positions matching TRBD2. Germline V lookup: CDR1 LGHDT, CDR2 YNNKEL (reference sequence). Losses at the gene ends were 4 bases for V and 1 base for J; bases not matched to a gene: 8. CDR3 length: 18 amino acids. The CDR3 DNA is TGTGCCAGCAGCCCCGGGACTAGCGGGATAAGAGGCACAGATACGCAGTATTTT. Amino acid sequence: CASSPGTSGIRGTDTQYF.

The gene calls are TRBV10-3 and TRBJ1-2, with D perhaps matching TRBD1 (5 bases). Trimming cost V 3 bases and J 5 bases, with 10 bases left between them. The CDR3 runs 13 residues. Germline V gene sequence: CDR1 ENHRY, CDR2 SYGVKD. The CDR3 is CAISDGQGYGYTF. For the CDR3, the DNA is TGTGCCATCAGTGATGGGCAGGGATATGGCTACACCTTC.

The chain is built from TRBV6-1 and TRBJ1-1, with D unresolved. The germline V gene encodes CDR1 MNHNS and CDR2 SASEGT. Trimming removed 0 bases at V and 1 base at J, with 12 bases between. The CDR3 extends over 16 amino acids. This CDR3 reads CASSEARRGGNTEAFF. CDR3 nucleotides: TGTGCCAGCAGTGAAGCGCGCCGGGGAGGGAACACTGAAGCTTTCTTT.

Of note for this clone: Other nucleotide sequences from this sample produce the same CDR3. The chain links TRBV9 to TRBJ2-7; 7 positions agree with TRBD1. The CDR3 length is 14 residues. J lost 2 bases, V lost 0 bases, and 2 bases had no gene match. Germline CDR1 is SGDLS and CDR2 is YYNGEE. The CDR3 spells CASSVAGTAYEQYF. For the CDR3, the DNA is TGTGCCAGCAGCGTAGCTGGGACAGCCTACGAGCAGTACTTC.

The chain is built from TRBV3-1 (or the pseudogene TRBV3-2) and TRBJ2-5; the match to TRBD2 covers 11 bases. This CDR3 spans 18 amino acids. With 0 bases clipped from V and 2 bases from J, the junction kept 8 bases outside the gene matches. CDR1 and CDR2 (germline): LGHDT, YNNKEL (reference sequence). CDR3 sequence reads: CASSQDPAGLAVQETQYF. The CDR3 nucleotides are TGTGCCAGCAGCCAAGATCCGGCGGGACTAGCGGTACAAGAGACCCAGTACTTC.

The chain employs TRBV28 and TRBJ1-5; 7 bases align to TRBD1. V shed 3 bases, J shed 4 bases, and the junction held 6 bases outside the gene matches. The CDR3 covers 15 residues. Germline V gene data show CDR1 as MDHEN and CDR2 as SYDVKM. This chain's CDR3 is CASSFMDRKNQPQHF. CDR3 nucleotide sequence: TGTGCCAGCAGTTTTATGGACAGGAAAAATCAGCCCCAGCATTTT. The entire variable domain, with the rest obtained from reference TRBV28 and TRBJ1-5, is as follows: DVKVTQSSRYLVKRTGEKVFLECVQDMDHENMFWYRQDPGLGLRLIYFSYDVKMKEKGDIPEGYSVSREKKERFSLILESASTNQTSMYLCASSFMDRKNQPQHFGDGTRLSIL.

This chain connects TRBV25-1 to TRBJ1-4; no definite D call. The CDR3 totals 13 residues. Trimming took off 7 bases at V and 4 bases at J, with 10 bases between the two ends. The germline V gene encodes CDR1 MGHDK and CDR2 SYGVNS. CDR3 protein: CASIAQNNEKLFF. CDR3 in DNA: TGTGCCAGCATTGCACAGAATAATGAAAAACTGTTTTTT.

CDR3: CASSRRQGAGAFF. The CDR3 DNA sequence: TGTGCCAGCAGCCGGCGACAGGGGGCGGGAGCTTTCTTT. The V and J genes are TRBV4-2 and TRBJ1-1, with 10 bases aligning to TRBD1. CDR1 and CDR2 from the germline V gene are LGHNA and YNFKEQ. V lost 4 bases and J lost 10; bases outside the gene matches: 6. This CDR3 has 13 amino acids.

This clone has only a few counts. The chain carries TRBV11-3 and TRBJ1-5; D unclear. Trimming stripped 5 bases from V and 4 bases from J, with 12 bases between. The CDR3 covers 14 residues. The germline gives CDR1 SGHNT, CDR2 YENEEA. This CDR3 is CASSPGGPNQPQHF. The DNA of the CDR3 is TGTGCCAGCAGCCCCGGCGGGCCGAATCAGCCCCAGCATTTT. Complete variable domain (other parts from reference TRBV11-3 and TRBJ1-5): EAGVVQSPRYKIIEKKQPVAFWCNPISGHNTLYWYLQNLGQGPELLIRYENEEAVDDSQLPKDRFSAERLKGVDSTLKIQPAELGDSAVYLCASSPGGPNQPQHFGDGTRLSIL.

The table lists this clone with a few counts. The V and J genes are TRBV28 and TRBJ1-2, with a possible D match to TRBD1 (6 bases). The germline CDR1 and CDR2 sequences are MDHEN and SYDVKM. Trimming removed 2 bases at V and 4 bases at J, with 14 bases between. The CDR3 consists of 15 residues. CDR3 in DNA: TGTGCCAGCAGTTTAGGGGGGGCTCGCGGCTATGGCTACACCTTC. Residues: CASSLGGARGYGYTF.

This clone appeared once. This chain joins TRBV7-2 and TRBJ2-1; D may be TRBD2 (5 bases). The germline gives CDR1 SGHTA, CDR2 FQGNSA. The V and J ends lost 1 base and 8 bases respectively, with 15 bases between them. CDR3 length: 15 amino acids. This chain's CDR3 is CASSLVSLAGDEQFF. DNA for the CDR3: TGTGCCAGCAGCTTAGTCTCGCTAGCTGGGGATGAGCAGTTCTTC.

This sequence joins TRBV12-5 and TRBJ1-3; D gene uncertain. CDR1 is LGHNT and CDR2 is FRNRAP in the germline V gene. This CDR3 has 13 residues. Trimming stripped 7 bases from V and 1 base from J, with 8 bases between. The CDR3 coding sequence is TGTGCTAGTGCCCAACAATCTGGAAACACCATATATTTT. It specifies CASAQQSGNTIYF.

The chain is built from TRBV19 and TRBJ1-2; D unclear. Germline CDR1 reads LNHDA; CDR2 reads SQIVND (reference sequence). The CDR3 has 11 amino acids. The V end was cut by 2 bases, the J end by 7 bases, with 5 bases between. In DNA, the CDR3 is TGTGCCAGTAGTATAACTGCTGGCTACACCTTC. Its translation is CASSITAGYTF.

V is TRBV18 and J is TRBJ2-7, with 13 bases matching TRBD2. CDR1 is KGHSH, CDR2 LQKENI, per germline. This CDR3 spans 16 amino acids. The junction had 8 bases not matched to a gene; V was cut back by 3 bases and J by 6 bases. CDR3 protein: CASSPTGLAGVGEQYF. As DNA, the CDR3 is TGTGCCAGCTCACCCACAGGACTAGCGGGAGTAGGCGAGCAGTACTTC.

The chain employs TRBV4-2 and TRBJ2-2; 7 bases line up with TRBD1. CDR1 LGHNA and CDR2 YNFKEQ come from the germline V gene. The CDR3 covers 16 residues. Trimming took 1 base from V and 0 from J; bases not matched to a gene: 2. The CDR3 here is CASSQVGTANTGELFF. DNA for the CDR3: TGTGCCAGCAGCCAAGTGGGGACAGCGAACACCGGGGAGCTGTTTTTT.

V gene TRBV19 combines with J gene TRBJ1-1; the match to TRBD1 covers 8 bases. Looked up from germline, CDR1 is LNHDA and CDR2 is SQIVND (reference sequence). The V segment lost 6 bases and the J segment 2 bases; nucleotides outside the gene matches: 20. CDR3 length: 19 residues. The CDR3, as DNA: TGTGCCAGTAGGGAGAACTATGGGGTCGGGACAGGATTAAACACTGAAGCTTTCTTT. Protein product: CASRENYGVGTGLNTEAFF.